The 27 T cell receptor beta chains in this list originate from one sample, sequenced in a study of blood T cell repertoires in COVID-19. TCRdb's copy holds only in-frame clones and misses some; the assay was immunoSEQ multiplex PCR. The sample records around 65,000 clones, about four fifths being singletons. The source material was peripheral blood. These receptors all stem from a human donor in a cohort sampled during active COVID-19.

The count of this clone is one. This rearrangement joins TRBV10-3 to TRBJ2-3; D unresolved. The CDR3 extends over 15 amino acids. Germline V gives CDR1 ENHRY, CDR2 SYGVKD. The V end lost 5 bases, the J end lost 0 bases, and 12 bases lay between the germline ends. This chain's CDR3 is CAISPRSSSTDTQYF. The CDR3 bases are TGTGCCATCAGTCCACGGTCCTCTAGCACAGATACGCAGTATTTT.

The chain combines TRBV14 with TRBJ2-2; D is undetermined. This CDR3 comprises 14 residues. Germline V CDR1 and CDR2: SGHDN, FVKESK. V lost 4 bases and J 1 base, leaving 7 bases between the germline ends. CDR3 protein: CASSRMRNTGELFF. DNA of the CDR3: TGTGCCAGCAGCCGTATGAGGAACACCGGGGAGCTGTTTTTT.

The chain employs TRBV27 and TRBJ2-3; D may be TRBD1 (5 bases). CDR3 length equals 14 residues. Germline CDR1 and CDR2: MNHEY and SMNVEV (reference sequence). Trimming cost V 5 bases and J 2 bases, with 11 bases left between them. Here the CDR3 reads CASSPQTVTDTQYF. CDR3 DNA: TGTGCCAGCAGTCCCCAGACAGTCACAGATACGCAGTATTTT.

This chain joins TRBV6-5 and TRBJ1-5, with D uncertain. Trimming left V 2 bases short and J 0 bases short, with 8 bases between. Germline assignment: CDR1 MNHEY and CDR2 SVGAGI. The CDR3 totals 15 residues. CDR3: CASSYSQNSNQPQHF. CDR3 DNA: TGTGCCAGCAGTTACAGTCAGAATAGCAATCAGCCCCAGCATTTT.

The DNA of the CDR3 is TGTGCCAGTAGTACAGGTTACACAGATACGCAGTATTTT. This sequence encodes CASSTGYTDTQYF. The genes are TRBV19 and TRBJ2-3; D unclear. Trimming shortened V by 4 bases and J by 2 bases, and 7 bases separated the two germline ends. CDR3 length: 13 residues. CDR1 and CDR2 from the germline V gene are LNHDA and SQIVND (reference sequence).

This clone was seen only once. The chain links TRBV7-8 to TRBJ1-2; D gene ambiguous. Germline loops: CDR1 SGHVS, CDR2 FQNEAQ. The CDR3 is made up of 13 amino acids. Trimming pared 5 bases from V and 2 bases from J, leaving 9 bases between. The CDR3 nucleotides are TGTGCCAGCAGCCGGAGCCCCAACTATGGCTACACCTTC. Residues: CASSRSPNYGYTF.

CDR3 DNA: TGTGCCAGCAGCCGGACAGGGGTGAACTATGGCTACACCTTC. Amino acid sequence: CASSRTGVNYGYTF. The chain employs TRBV28 and TRBJ1-2; 9 bases are shared with TRBD1. The CDR3 has 14 amino acids. Germline V gives CDR1 MDHEN, CDR2 SYDVKM. The V and J ends lost 6 bases and 2 bases, in that order; junction bases with no gene match: 4.

The rearrangement links TRBV3-1 (or the pseudogene TRBV3-2) to TRBJ2-2; 7 positions agree with TRBD1. The CDR3 runs to 14 residues. Trimming removed 6 bases from V and 7 bases from J; junction bases left unmatched: 8. CDR1 is LGHDT, CDR2 YNNKEL, per germline (reference sequence). CDR3 nucleotide sequence: TGTGCCAGCAGTCTGACAGGGAAGGTCGGGGAGCTGTTTTTT. It translates to CASSLTGKVGELFF.

The V and J genes are TRBV14 and TRBJ2-5; TRBD2 matches at 10 bases. The length of the CDR3 is 16 residues. CDR1 and CDR2 from the germline V gene are SGHDN and FVKESK. V shed 2 bases, J shed 7 bases, and the junction held 10 bases outside the gene matches. In nucleotides, the CDR3 is TGTGCCAGCAGCCAACTGCTAGCGGGAGACCGTGTGACCCAGTACTTC. It translates to CASSQLLAGDRVTQYF.

V is TRBV5-1 and J is TRBJ1-2; no firm D call. The germline gives CDR1 SGHRS, CDR2 YFSETQ. The length of the CDR3 is 15 residues. V lost 1 base to trimming and J lost 2 bases, with 12 bases between them. The CDR3 DNA follows: TGCGCCAGCAGCTTGTGGACTACAACAAACTATGGCTACACCTTC. Encoded protein: CASSLWTTTNYGYTF.

This clone showed up just once. The rearrangement uses TRBV7-2 and TRBJ2-1; perhaps TRBD2 as D (5 bases). V shed 0 bases and J shed 6 bases, with 9 bases lying between them. CDR1 is SGHTA, CDR2 FQGNSA, per germline. The CDR3 loop spans 14 amino acids. CDR3 coding DNA: TGTGCCAGCAGCTTAGCGCGGGCCTCCAATGAGCAGTTCTTC. This encodes CASSLARASNEQFF. The full variable domain, rest sourced from reference TRBV7-2 and TRBJ2-1, is GAGVSQSPSNKVTEKGKDVELRCDPISGHTALYWYRQSLGQGLEFLIYFQGNSAPDKSGLPSDRFSAERTGGSVSTLTIQRTQQEDSAVYLCASSLARASNEQFFGPGTRLTVL.

The J gene is TRBJ1-1, the V gene TRBV28; 7 positions agree with TRBD1. V lost 4 bases, J lost 1 base, and 9 bases stayed unmatched. The CDR3 totals 16 residues. Germline V gene sequence: CDR1 MDHEN, CDR2 SYDVKM. CDR3 protein: CASSSWGTETNTEAFF. The CDR3, as DNA: TGTGCCAGCAGTTCCTGGGGGACAGAAACGAACACTGAAGCTTTCTTT.

The chain carries TRBV9 and TRBJ2-1; 9 bases line up with TRBD2. CDR3 length equals 17 residues. V trimming: 0 bases; J trimming: 4 bases; junction bases outside the gene matches: 8. Germline CDR1 and CDR2: SGDLS and YYNGEE. The CDR3 is CASSVVSSGSWYNEQFF. The CDR3 region has the DNA TGTGCCAGCAGCGTAGTAAGTAGCGGGAGTTGGTACAATGAGCAGTTCTTC.

V usage is TRBV28 and J usage is TRBJ2-1; 7 nucleotides align to TRBD2. This CDR3 contains 15 residues. With 8 bases clipped from V and 0 bases from J, the junction kept 7 bases outside the gene matches. The germline V gene encodes CDR1 MDHEN and CDR2 SYDVKM. CDR3 sequence reads: CASREASGSYNEQFF. CDR3 DNA sequence: TGTGCCAGCCGGGAGGCCTCAGGCTCCTACAATGAGCAGTTCTTC.

The V and J genes are TRBV19 and TRBJ1-3, with TRBD1 identical over 7 bases. CDR3 length: 16 residues. CDR1 and CDR2 from the germline V gene are LNHDA and SQIVND (reference sequence). Trimming cost V 5 bases and J 3 bases; bases outside gene matches: 10. The CDR3 region has the DNA TGTGCCAGTAGTCCGCAGCCGACAGGGCTTGGAAACACCATATATTTT. It specifies CASSPQPTGLGNTIYF.

The chain is built from TRBV7-9 and TRBJ2-7; 11 nucleotides match TRBD2. Germline trimming cut 5 bases from V and 0 bases from J; bases unmatched to any gene: 3. Germline V lookup: CDR1 SEHNR, CDR2 FQNEAQ (reference sequence). The CDR3 contains 15 residues. Written as DNA, the CDR3 is TGTGCCAGCAGCCGAACTAGCGGGGGCTCCTACGAGCAGTACTTC. This encodes CASSRTSGGSYEQYF.

The rearrangement uses TRBV24-1 and TRBJ1-4, with 10 bases matching TRBD1. After removal of 1 base from V and 5 bases from J, the junction contained 3 bases not matched to a gene. Germline lookup yields CDR1 KGHDR and CDR2 SFDVKD. CDR3 length equals 16 residues. CDR3: CATSDFKGQGNEKLFF. The DNA for the CDR3 is TGTGCCACCAGTGATTTTAAGGGACAGGGGAATGAAAAACTGTTTTTT.

The chain is built from TRBV19 and TRBJ1-1, with TRBD1 as a possible D gene (5 bases). Deletions cut 8 bases from V and 9 bases from J, with 16 bases between. Germline-derived CDR1 and CDR2 are LNHDA and SQIVND (reference sequence). The CDR3 sequence is 12 residues long. CDR3 protein: CASGGYSDKAFF. The CDR3 coding sequence is TGTGCCAGTGGGGGGTATTCCGATAAAGCTTTCTTT.

This chain links TRBV5-5 with TRBJ1-1, with D maybe TRBD1 (5 bases). Per the germline V gene, CDR1 is SGHKS and CDR2 is YYEKEE (reference sequence). The germline V and J ends were trimmed by 3 bases and 1 base, with 7 bases remaining between them. The CDR3 is made up of 13 amino acids. As DNA, the CDR3 is TGTGCCAGCAGCTCCAGGGAGAACACTGAAGCTTTCTTT. It encodes CASSSRENTEAFF. Based on the CDR3 plus reference TRBV5-5 and TRBJ1-1, the full variable domain is DAGVTQSPTHLIKTRGQQVTLRCSPISGHKSVSWYQQVLGQGPQFIFQYYEKEERGRGNFPDRFSARQFPNYSSELNVNALLLGDSALYLCASSSRENTEAFFGQGTRLTVV.

This clone was seen a few times. J is TRBJ2-1 and V is TRBV3-1 (or the pseudogene TRBV3-2); a weak D match, TRBD1 (5 bases). This CDR3 is 13 amino acids long. Germline loops: CDR1 LGHDT, CDR2 YNNKEL (reference sequence). Trimming removed 0 bases at V and 8 bases at J, with 8 bases between. CDR3 DNA: TGTGCCAGCAGCCAAGAAAGGGGCGATGAGCAGTTCTTC. It yields the protein CASSQERGDEQFF.

V gene TRBV27 combines with J gene TRBJ2-3, with 8 bases aligning to TRBD2. Looked up from germline, CDR1 is MNHEY and CDR2 is SMNVEV (reference sequence). This CDR3 comprises 16 residues. J gave up 1 base and V 6 bases, and 9 bases lay outside the gene matches. Written as DNA, the CDR3 is TGTGCCAGCAGATCAAGCGGGGGCCGGGGCACAGATACGCAGTATTTT. The encoded protein is CASRSSGGRGTDTQYF.

The chain recombines TRBV6-5 with TRBJ1-2; D might be TRBD1 (5 bases). Germline assignment: CDR1 MNHEY and CDR2 SVGAGI. The CDR3 loop spans 12 amino acids. Trimming removed 7 bases from V and 7 bases from J, with 13 bases in between. CDR3 nucleotide sequence: TGTGCCAGCACCCCCAGGGTGGGTGGCTACACCTTC. It codes for CASTPRVGGYTF.

This chain joins TRBV7-9 and TRBJ1-3; D might be TRBD1 (6 bases). The CDR3 contains 15 residues. Germline-derived CDR1 and CDR2 are SEHNR and FQNEAQ (reference sequence). Trimming shortened V by 5 bases and J by 1 base, and 12 bases separated the two germline ends. The CDR3 reads CASSTQGPSGNTIYF. CDR3 nucleotide sequence: TGTGCCAGCAGCACTCAGGGGCCTTCTGGAAACACCATATATTTT.

The J gene is TRBJ2-3, the V gene TRBV7-6; 9 nucleotides line up with TRBD2. Germline V gives CDR1 SGHVS, CDR2 FNYEAQ. CDR3 length equals 14 residues. J was trimmed by 6 bases and V by 8 bases; bases with no gene match: 9. The CDR3 sequence: CASALSGRWDTQYF. The CDR3 DNA sequence: TGTGCCAGCGCCTTAAGCGGGAGGTGGGATACGCAGTATTTT. Full variable domain (missing parts from reference TRBV7-6 and TRBJ2-3): GAGVSQSPRYKVTKRGQDVALRCDPISGHVSLYWYRQALGQGPEFLTYFNYEAQQDKSGLPNDRFSAERPEGSISTLTIQRTEQRDSAMYRCASALSGRWDTQYFGPGTRLTVL.

CDR3 coding DNA: TGTGCCAGCAGCCAGGGGACAGGTGGCCAGCCCCAGCATTTT. Protein: CASSQGTGGQPQHF. This chain uses TRBV4-2 with TRBJ1-5; 8 nucleotides line up with TRBD1. Trimming removed 3 bases from V and 7 bases from J; junction bases left unmatched: 5. The CDR3 extends over 14 amino acids. The germline V gene has CDR1 LGHNA and CDR2 YNFKEQ.

V gene TRBV6-5 combines with J gene TRBJ2-7; 8 nucleotides agree with TRBD1. Germline lookup yields CDR1 MNHEY and CDR2 SVGAGI. The ends lost 6 bases at V and 2 bases at J; junction bases unmatched: 6. The CDR3 covers 14 residues. The DNA of the CDR3 is TGTGCCAGCAGCCTGGGACAGGTAACCTACGAGCAGTACTTC. Protein product: CASSLGQVTYEQYF.

The chain is built from TRBV7-8 and TRBJ2-1, with 7 bases that match TRBD2. CDR1 and CDR2 (germline): SGHVS, FQNEAQ. The ends lost 5 bases at V and 9 bases at J; junction bases unmatched: 19. CDR3 size: 17 residues. The CDR3 DNA reads TGTGCCAGCAGCCTCCCCCGGCGGCTAGCGGTGCGACGTGAGCAGTTCTTC. Protein sequence: CASSLPRRLAVRREQFF.